Sequencing of this T cell receptor (beta chain) was carried out in a study of blood T cell repertoires in COVID-19. The assay was immunoSEQ multiplex PCR, and TCRdb's table has in-frame clones only and misses some. Of 100,000 to 150,000 clones in the sample, 86% were seen once. The ends lost 4 bases at V and 5 bases at J; junction bases unmatched: 13. The germline V gene encodes CDR1 SEHNR and CDR2 FQNEAQ (reference sequence). The CDR3 length is 16 residues. V gene TRBV7-9 combines with J gene TRBJ2-7; 8 bases map to TRBD1. The sample consisted of peripheral blood. The sequence derives from a woman in her 70s with COVID-19, enrolled during active disease. The CDR3 sequence is CASSSPNRGSGDEQYF. CDR3 nucleotide sequence: TGTGCCAGCAGCTCCCCAAACAGGGGGTCCGGCGACGAGCAGTACTTC.